The sequence of this T cell receptor (beta chain) was determined in a study of blood T cell repertoires in COVID-19 (TCRdb year 2020). For the study in its entirety: Collaborator samples came from the United States, Italy and Spain and covered acute and convalescent phases of COVID-19. A de-identified subject ID, COVID-19 status, age in years and sex were almost always included in the sample metadata. The material from the prospective study consisted of cDNA or gDNA derived from T cells, B-cell-depleted T cells, or PBMCs. Where available, HLA class I and class II types were obtained from metadata supplied by the sample provider rather than from assay-based typing. Samples came from the ongoing ImmuneRACE study (first 160 participants) plus 1,254 subjects from 6 global collaborators. A freely available public database, intended as a resource for researchers studying the immune response to SARS-CoV-2, is where the repertoires were released. Subjects who had been exposed to COVID-19, were actively infected with it, or had recovered from it provided the deeply sampled blood TCRbeta repertoires that made up the dataset.

This clone was recorded only once. Its antigen specificity is not known. Within one base of it there is no much larger clone, and no base qualities were kept. The immunoSEQ Assay, a bias-controlled multiplex PCR, was used to amplify TCRbeta CDR3 regions from genomic DNA. The original pipeline was this. The number of nucleated cells in each sample was estimated by amplification of reference gene primers within the assay. To quantify the absolute abundance of each unique TCRbeta CDR3 rearrangement, sequence reads were collapsed and filtered. Productive Simpson clonality was computed per sample as the square root of Simpson's diversity index over productive rearrangements. TCRdb limited this immuneACCESS table to in-frame rearrangements with V and J called. A share of clones is missing; checked studies link under half to unresolved V genes, and the rest is unexplained. The DNA was the basis for D and trimming; V, J and clone size are from that table. The sample has about 52,000 clones on record, approximately 85% of them singletons. The ten most abundant clones make up 20% to 25% of the sample.

Whole blood was collected in K2EDTA tubes by collaborating institutions according to the institutions' own protocols. For TCRbeta analysis, collaborators shipped samples in one of three forms: frozen whole blood, isolated PBMCs, or DNA extracted from either of those sample types. Trimming leaves V shorter by 8 bases and J shorter by 3 bases, with the junction holding 6 bases beyond the gene matches. The CDR3 sequence holds 14 residues, the cysteine and phenylalanine included. CDR3 DNA only is kept here, 42 bases in frame from base 1. From a lookup of the germline V gene (reference sequence), CDR1 and CDR2 are MNHEY and SMNVEV. Paper-wide results and their limitations: The quantity of clinical and demographic metadata differed by source and by participant and was supplied without curation.

This chain joins TRBV27 to TRBJ2-3; TRBD1 lines up with 9 middle nucleotides. Sequenced sample: peripheral blood. The TCR comes from a woman older than 75 with acute or convalescent COVID-19. The bases are TGTGCCAGCCACGGGACAGGGCGAACAGATACGCAGTATTTT. Translated, this is CASHGTGRTDTQYF.